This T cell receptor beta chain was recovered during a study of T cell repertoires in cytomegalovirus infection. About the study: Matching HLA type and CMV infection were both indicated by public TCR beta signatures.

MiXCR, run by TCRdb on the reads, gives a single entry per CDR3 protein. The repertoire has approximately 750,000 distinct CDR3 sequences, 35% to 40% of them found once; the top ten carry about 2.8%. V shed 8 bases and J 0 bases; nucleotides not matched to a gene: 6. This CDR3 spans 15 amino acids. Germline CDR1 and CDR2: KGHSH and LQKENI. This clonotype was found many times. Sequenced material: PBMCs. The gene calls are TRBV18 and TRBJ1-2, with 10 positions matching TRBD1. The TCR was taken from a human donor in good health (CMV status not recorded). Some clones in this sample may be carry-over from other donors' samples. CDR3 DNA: TGTGCCAGCGCGAACGGACAGGGGGCTAACTATGGCTACACCTTC. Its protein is CASANGQGANYGYTF.